Listed here are 6 T cell receptor beta chains from one sample, sequenced in a study of memory CD4+ T cells and cytomegalovirus serostatus. Single viable CD3+CD4+CD8-CD45RO+ cells were sorted as the memory CD4+ T cells. The data were produced by immunoSEQ multiplex PCR, yet TCRdb's version contains in-frame clones alone and is incomplete. Of 50,000 to 60,000 clones listed, about 79% are singletons. Sequencing was done on a sample of memory CD4+ T cells from blood. These receptors all stem from an adult in good health and CMV-seronegative.

This chain links TRBV4-2 with TRBJ2-3, with a tentative D call TRBD1 (6 bases). V shed 4 bases and J shed 2 bases, with 10 bases lying between them. This CDR3 has 14 residues. Germline lookup yields CDR1 LGHNA and CDR2 YNFKEQ. The CDR3 sequence: CASSPTGSTDTQYF. CDR3 bases: TGTGCCAGCAGCCCGACAGGATCCACAGATACGCAGTATTTT.

The chain links TRBV18 to TRBJ1-2; a possible D gene is TRBD1 (6 bases). The V gene's germline CDR1 is KGHSH and CDR2 LQKENI. The CDR3 runs to 16 residues. The V end was cut by 3 bases, the J end by 4 bases, with 18 bases between. CDR3 in DNA: TGTGCCAGCTCACCGGGGCCGGGGGCTTCCGGCTATGGCTACACCTTC. Translating gives CASSPGPGASGYGYTF.

The V and J genes are TRBV7-9 and TRBJ1-1; no clear D. The CDR3 totals 14 residues. The V end lost 4 bases, the J end lost 5 bases, and 14 bases lay between the germline ends. Germline CDR1 and CDR2: SEHNR and FQNEAQ (reference sequence). CDR3: CASSYSLGGTEAFF. The CDR3 DNA reads as TGTGCCAGCAGCTACTCTTTAGGAGGGACTGAAGCTTTCTTT.

A single count supports this clone. The gene calls are TRBV4-1 and TRBJ2-7, with 8 bases that match TRBD1. The germline V gene has CDR1 MGHRA and CDR2 YSYEKL. CDR3 length: 13 residues. Trimming removed 3 bases from V and 3 bases from J; junction bases left unmatched: 1. DNA for the CDR3: TGCGCCAGCAGCCACACAGGGGGCTACGAGCAGTACTTC. Translating it yields CASSHTGGYEQYF.

The rearrangement links TRBV5-8 to TRBJ2-5, with D perhaps TRBD2 (5 bases). The germline CDR1 and CDR2 sequences are SGHTS and YDEGEE. Trimming cost V 6 bases and J 10 bases, with 13 bases left between them. The CDR3 length is 11 residues. The CDR3 nucleotides read TGTGCCAGCACCCTTCGTCGGGACCAGTACTTC. Residues: CASTLRRDQYF.

The chain is built from TRBV7-7 and TRBJ2-7; no definite D call. The ends were cut back, 5 bases at V and 4 bases at J, with 15 bases in the middle. Germline V CDR1 and CDR2: SSHAT, FNYEAQ (reference sequence). The CDR3 is 14 amino acids. CDR3 coding DNA: TGTGCCAGCAGCCCCAGCAGGTCTAGATACGAGCAGTACTTC. It codes for CASSPSRSRYEQYF.